This note documents a single TCR beta chain sequence. V lost 6 bases and J 1 base, leaving 13 bases between the germline ends. The CDR3 has 15 amino acids. The V gene's germline CDR1 is LNHDA and CDR2 SQIVND (reference sequence). Clones were read by immunoSEQ multiplex PCR, and TCRdb kept only the in-frame ones, dropping some. The sample consists of 250,000 to 300,000 clones, about 87% of them appearing once. The sample originates from a study of blood T cell repertoires in COVID-19. Looking at the study overall: Sample material is recorded as cDNA or gDNA derived from T cells, B-cell-depleted T cells, or PBMCs.

This sequence joins TRBV19 and TRBJ1-3; D remains ambiguous. This TCR came from a woman in her twenties or thirties who had recovered from COVID-19. Sequencing was done on a sample of peripheral blood. Written as DNA, the CDR3 is TGTGCCAGTAGCGGTGACCGGGGATCTGGAAACACCATATATTTT. This gives the protein CASSGDRGSGNTIYF. Supplemented by reference TRBV19 and TRBJ1-3, the full variable domain reads DGGITQSPKYLFRKEGQNVTLSCEQNLNHDAMYWYRQDPGQGLRLIYYSQIVNDFQKGDIAEGYSVSREKKESFPLTVTSAQKNPTAFYLCASSGDRGSGNTIYFGEGSWLTVV.